A selection of T cell receptor beta chains follows, all from one sample in a study of T cell responses to AZD1222 COVID-19 vaccine. Assay: immunoSEQ multiplex PCR; the TCRdb copy retains only in-frame clones and omits some. The table includes roughly 83,000 clones, more than 75% detected once. Sequences were derived from peripheral blood, sampled on day 0 of AZD1222 vaccination. All receptors derive from an adult in good health. Each CDR3 is given with its conserved first and last residue. The order of the fields is V gene, D gene, clone size, J gene, CDR3 protein, CDR3 DNA. The D gene is left open where the match is weak. Where a row states a size, it is once, few, many or the class of an expanded clone; other rows omit it.

TRBV4-1,-,few,TRBJ1-1,CASSQGEYRNTEAFF,TGCGCCAGCAGCCAAGGGGAATACAGGAACACTGAAGCTTTCTTT
TRBV6-2/TRBV6-3,-,-,TRBJ2-4,CASSSGLAKNIQYF,TGTGCCAGCAGTTCGGGACTAGCCAAAAACATTCAGTACTTC
TRBV7-9,-,-,TRBJ2-3,CASSPKDPEETDTQYF,TGTGCCAGCAGCCCCAAGGACCCCGAAGAGACAGATACGCAGTATTTT
TRBV28,TRBD2,-,TRBJ2-7,CASGPGTSGSGYF,TGTGCCAGCGGTCCCGGGACTAGCGGTTCAGGGTACTTC
TRBV6-5,-,-,TRBJ1-2,CASSSPTTAGYGYTF,TGTGCCAGCAGTTCTCCGACGACAGCGGGCTATGGCTACACCTTC
TRBV6-5,-,-,TRBJ2-7,CASSYFTGGYEQYF,TGTGCCAGCAGTTACTTTACAGGAGGATACGAGCAGTACTTC
TRBV7-2,TRBD1,-,TRBJ1-1,CASNGGTGGTEAFF,TGTGCCAGCAACGGGGGGACAGGGGGCACTGAAGCTTTCTTT
TRBV3-1/TRBV3-2,-,-,TRBJ2-1,CASSLNTDEQFF,TGTGCCAGCAGTCTCAACACGGATGAGCAGTTCTTC
TRBV5-6,TRBD1,-,TRBJ2-7,CASSSPQGGYEQYF,TGTGCCAGCAGCTCGCCACAGGGGGGATACGAGCAGTACTTC
TRBV5-4,TRBD1,-,TRBJ1-4,CASSSTGAQGNEKLFF,TGTGCCAGCAGCTCGACAGGGGCCCAGGGTAATGAAAAACTGTTTTTT
TRBV9,-,-,TRBJ1-5,CASSLGSNQPQHF,TGTGCCAGCAGCTTGGGTAGCAATCAGCCCCAGCATTTT
TRBV6-6,TRBD2,-,TRBJ2-1,CASILAGGDNEQFF,TGTGCCAGCATCCTAGCGGGGGGGGACAATGAGCAGTTCTTC
TRBV7-8,TRBD1,-,TRBJ1-2,CASSLRDSLNGYTF,TGTGCCAGCAGCTTAAGGGACAGCCTCAATGGCTACACCTTC
TRBV10-2,TRBD2,-,TRBJ2-2,CASSLAGGTGELFF,TGCGCCAGCAGTTTAGCGGGGGGGACCGGGGAGCTGTTTTTT
TRBV28,-,-,TRBJ1-2,CASSLFILAYGYTF,TGTGCCAGCAGTTTATTCATCCTCGCCTATGGCTACACCTTC
TRBV28,-,-,TRBJ2-1,CASSSYSAREGQFF,TGTGCCAGCAGTTCCTATTCGGCCCGCGAAGGGCAGTTCTTC
TRBV6-1,TRBD1,-,TRBJ2-1,CASSDRRGREQFF,TGTGCCAGCAGTGACCGCAGGGGGCGTGAGCAGTTCTTC
TRBV5-6,-,-,TRBJ2-3,CASSPKVRTAGTQYF,TGTGCCAGCAGCCCCAAAGTCCGGACAGCTGGTACGCAGTATTTT
TRBV27,-,-,TRBJ1-1,CASGLRGGGEAFF,TGTGCCAGCGGCTTACGGGGTGGAGGGGAAGCTTTCTTT
TRBV15,-,-,TRBJ2-7,CATSNQASYEQYF,TGTGCCACCAGCAACCAGGCTTCCTACGAGCAGTACTTC
TRBV2,-,-,TRBJ2-7,CASSEGREEQYF,TGTGCCAGCAGTGAAGGTCGGGAGGAGCAGTACTTC
TRBV6-5,TRBD1,-,TRBJ1-6,CASTPGQHGSPLHF,TGTGCCAGCACTCCGGGACAGCATGGATCACCCCTCCACTTT
TRBV7-9,TRBD2,-,TRBJ2-4,CASSGTSARSQNIQYF,TGTGCCAGCAGCGGGACTAGCGCACGTTCCCAAAACATTCAGTACTTC
TRBV27,-,-,TRBJ1-1,CASSLYGVGDSQGGAFF,TGTGCCAGCAGTTTATACGGTGTAGGCGACTCTCAGGGTGGAGCTTTCTTT
TRBV30,-,-,TRBJ1-6,CAWNLFSGYNSPLHF,TGTGCCTGGAATCTCTTCTCTGGGTATAATTCACCCCTCCACTTT
TRBV18,-,-,TRBJ2-6,CASSLRSGDIPSSGANVLTF,TGTGCCAGCTCTCTCAGGAGCGGGGACATCCCGAGCTCTGGGGCCAACGTCCTGACTTTC
TRBV7-3,TRBD1,-,TRBJ1-6,CASSSTGAMNSPLHF,TGTGCCAGCAGCTCAACAGGGGCGATGAATTCACCCCTCCACTTT
TRBV6-1,-,-,TRBJ1-6,CASSENPLDSPTSNSPLHF,TGTGCCAGCAGTGAAAACCCTCTGGACAGCCCGACCTCAAATTCACCCCTCCACTTT
TRBV2,TRBD1,-,TRBJ1-5,CASSGGRGRGQPQHF,TGTGCCAGCAGTGGGGGCAGGGGGAGAGGTCAGCCCCAGCATTTT